The source of this T cell receptor beta chain is a study of spatial heterogeneity in lung cancer (dated by TCRdb to between 2018 and 2021). Regarding the study in general: More beta-chain than alpha-chain transcripts were consistently detected, likely reflecting higher beta-chain transcript abundance. Nonsynonymous mutation counts, determined by whole-exome sequencing of tumor tissue, were related to TCR repertoire features. In the raw uncorrected reads, each unique combination of TCR and UMI appeared on average more than ten times. Both alpha and beta chains were TCR-sequenced in samples taken at surgery, namely 220 tumor regions, fewer than 80 matched nontumor lung samples and 50 to 60 PBMC samples. The study quantitatively compared TCR alpha and beta repertoires across multiple tumor regions, matched nontumor lung and blood in non-small cell lung cancer.

On this clonotype: The antigen this receptor binds is unknown. No much larger clone is present one base from it, and per-base qualities are unavailable.

Library generation was performed with 5' RACE. Sequencing took place on a NextSeq 500. In the TCR library protocol, a unique molecular identifier was attached to each TCR cDNA molecule so that PCR and sequencing errors could be corrected. Processing in the source paper ran as follows. TCR identification, UMI-based error correction and CDR3 extraction were all carried out with Decombinator tools. TCRs above a frequency of 2 per 1,000, corresponding to the top 1% of the tumor frequency distribution, were defined as expanded. Renyi diversity was computed with the R vegan package after each repertoire had been subsampled 100 times to 5,000 TCRs. CDR3 similarity networks were built from amino acid triplet string-kernel similarity, connecting CDR3s with pairwise similarity above 0.82. TCRdb handled the public reads itself, with Q25 trimming in fastp and clone calling in MiXCR, and kept productive beta chains. Rows are combined by CDR3 protein, so each entry shows the most common genes and DNA. Here the V and J calls rest on TCRdb's processing, not on the authors' analysis. This sample is represented by about 48,000 distinct CDR3 sequences; around 5.2% of them were singletons. The ten top clones hold approximately 12% of the sample.

Interpreted using the paper, the time point label stands for: sample taken at primary tumor resection. Samples were obtained from approximately 70 patients with early-stage, untreated non-small cell lung cancer from the lung TRACERx cohort. For TCR sequencing, whole RNA was extracted from tumor and nontumor lung tissue, or from cryopreserved PBMC samples, and no cell sorting was done. A patient was chosen for TCR sequencing only when enough RNA was available from at least two tumor regions. Study-wide conclusions, independent of this receptor: Ubiquitous expanded tumor TCRs were found in blood more often at tumor resection than at routine follow-up. Additional single-cell paired TCR alpha and beta sequencing was considered necessary to confirm, at a functional level, the hypothesis that regional TCRs recognize regional mutations.

From the cysteine through the phenylalanine, the CDR3 covers 14 amino acids. The DNA shown is the 42-base CDR3, in frame from base 1. Germline trimming amounts to 5 bases on V and 14 bases on J, with 9 as the count of junction bases outside the gene matches. Based on the germline V gene, the CDR1 and CDR2 sequences are SGHTA and FQGNSA. The chain uses TRBV7-2 and TRBJ2-5, with TRBD2 identical over 15 junction bases. This sample comprised PBMCs, obtained at surgery. The receptor's source is a male donor with early-stage non-small cell lung cancer. The DNA sequence is given as TGTGCCAGCAGCCAGGGACTAGCGGGAGGCATCCTTTACTTC. Its protein product is CASSQGLAGGILYF.